Below, 10 T cell receptor beta chains from the same sample are listed, as sequenced in a study of regulatory dendritic cells for organ transplantation. Method: immunoSEQ multiplex PCR; TCRdb's copy keeps in-frame clones and lacks some. The sample has 20,000 to 25,000 clones, over 75% seen once. Their antigens remain unidentified. CFSE-labeled sorted T cells met regulatory or mature dendritic cells for 4 to 6 days. The specimen sequenced was naive CD4+ T cells from blood cultured with dendritic cells. The subset: CD45RA+ naive T cells. The source of these receptors is a human donor in good health.

J is TRBJ2-3 and V is TRBV2; D is ambiguous. V was cut by 8 bases and J by 0 bases, with 18 bases left in between. From germline, CDR1 is SNHLY and CDR2 FYNNEI. CDR3 length: 16 residues. The DNA of the CDR3 is TGTGCCAGCCTCCACGGGCGCTTATTTAGCACAGATACGCAGTATTTT. This gives the protein CASLHGRLFSTDTQYF. Full variable domain (outside the CDR3, taken from reference TRBV2 and TRBJ2-3): EPEVTQTPSHQVTQMGQEVILRCVPISNHLYFYWYRQILGQKVEFLVSFYNNEISEKSEIFDDQFSVERPDGSNFTLKIRSTKLEDSAMYFCASLHGRLFSTDTQYFGPGTRLTVL.

The chain links TRBV5-1 to TRBJ1-2; perhaps TRBD1 as D (6 bases). The CDR3 is made up of 13 amino acids. Trimming left V 2 bases short and J 8 bases short, with 13 bases between. Per the germline V gene, CDR1 is SGHRS and CDR2 is YFSETQ. The CDR3 region has the DNA TGCGCCAGCAGCTTCCTACAGGGTAGCGGCTACACCTTC. Its translation is CASSFLQGSGYTF.

This clone was observed a handful of times. The rearrangement uses TRBV6-5 and TRBJ1-2; 8 nucleotides align to TRBD1. Trimming took 4 bases from V and 5 from J; bases not matched to a gene: 3. Per the germline V gene, CDR1 is MNHEY and CDR2 is SVGAGI. The CDR3 length is 13 residues. CDR3 sequence (DNA): TGTGCCAGCAGTTTCGACAGGGGATATGGCTACACCTTC. Amino acid sequence: CASSFDRGYGYTF.

The rearrangement joins TRBV4-3 to TRBJ2-3, with D unclear. Germline lookup yields CDR1 LGHNA and CDR2 YSLEER. V was clipped by 5 bases and J by 2 bases, with 8 bases between them. CDR3 length equals 13 residues. CDR3 region: CASSMGFTDTQYF. The DNA for the CDR3 is TGCGCCAGCAGCATGGGGTTCACAGATACGCAGTATTTT.

V usage is TRBV18 and J usage is TRBJ2-7; no firm D call. CDR1 KGHSH and CDR2 LQKENI come from the germline V gene. The CDR3 consists of 15 residues. The ends were cut back, 3 bases at V and 3 bases at J, with 15 bases in the middle. The CDR3 region has the DNA TGTGCCAGCTCACCGGTGAAGAGTCCGGGCTACGAGCAGTACTTC. Encoded protein: CASSPVKSPGYEQYF.

This chain connects TRBV6-6 to TRBJ1-2; D not certain. The V gene's germline CDR1 is MNHNY and CDR2 SVGAGI (reference sequence). The CDR3 runs 13 residues. V lost 7 bases to trimming and J lost 2 bases, with 11 bases between them. This CDR3 is CASNGDENYGYTF. DNA for the CDR3: TGTGCCAGCAATGGGGATGAAAACTATGGCTACACCTTC.

This chain joins TRBV29-1 and TRBJ2-6; the D gene is possibly TRBD2 (7 bases). CDR3 length: 15 amino acids. Germline V gene data show CDR1 as SQVTM and CDR2 as ANQGSEA. Deletions cut 5 bases from V and 2 bases from J, with 13 bases between. CDR3 sequence reads: CSVFGGRAGANVLTF. The CDR3 bases are TGCAGCGTTTTCGGGGGGCGCGCTGGGGCCAACGTCCTGACTTTC.

The J gene is TRBJ2-1, the V gene TRBV10-1, with 13 bases lining up with TRBD2. V lost 2 bases, J lost 9 bases, and 13 bases stayed unmatched. Germline V lookup: CDR1 WNHNN, CDR2 SYGVQD (reference sequence). The CDR3 consists of 18 residues. In nucleotides, the CDR3 is TGCGCCAGCAGTGAGAGTCGGACTAGCGGGAGTTTCCGGGGTGAGCAGTTCTTC. Its protein product is CASSESRTSGSFRGEQFF.

V and J are TRBV28 and TRBJ2-3, with 8 bases aligning to TRBD2. The CDR3 runs 17 residues. J was trimmed by 2 bases and V by 8 bases; bases with no gene match: 15. Germline CDR1 is MDHEN and CDR2 is SYDVKM. The CDR3 is CASGVSGEALNTDTQYF. As DNA, the CDR3 is TGTGCCAGCGGAGTTAGCGGGGAGGCGCTTAACACAGATACGCAGTATTTT.

V gene TRBV7-9 combines with J gene TRBJ2-3; possibly TRBD1 for D (5 bases). CDR1 is SEHNR, CDR2 FQNEAQ, per germline (reference sequence). Trimming cost V 2 bases and J 0 bases, with 21 bases left between them. The CDR3 has 19 amino acids. The CDR3 DNA reads TGTGCCAGCAGCTTACTATCCGTCAGGGATCGTGGCAGCACAGATACGCAGTATTTT. Protein product: CASSLLSVRDRGSTDTQYF. Based on the CDR3 plus reference TRBV7-9 and TRBJ2-3, the full variable domain is DTGVSQNPRHKITKRGQNVTFRCDPISEHNRLYWYRQTLGQGPEFLTYFQNEAQLEKSRLLSDRFSAERPKGSFSTLEIQRTEQGDSAMYLCASSLLSVRDRGSTDTQYFGPGTRLTVL.